These 21 T cell receptor beta chains share one sample of origin, sequenced in a study of cytomegalovirus exposure and HLA in healthy donors. The PCR had 60 Vbeta and 13 Jbeta primers. The assay was immunoSEQ multiplex PCR, and TCRdb's table has in-frame clones only and misses some. The table has 75,000 to 95,000 clones, 63% seen once. The specimen was PBMCs. The receptors derive from a woman aged 30 to 39 in good health and CMV-seronegative.

CDR3 coding DNA: TGTGCCAGCAGTGGCGGGACTAGCGGGAGTCCTCGGGATACGCAGTATTTT. Its protein product is CASSGGTSGSPRDTQYF. The rearrangement uses TRBV27 and TRBJ2-3; 14 bases map to TRBD2. V lost 5 bases, J lost 6 bases, and 10 bases stayed unmatched. CDR1 MNHEY and CDR2 SMNVEV come from the germline V gene (reference sequence). The CDR3 has 17 residues.

This rearrangement joins TRBV2 to TRBJ1-1, with D possibly matching TRBD1 (5 bases). Germline V gives CDR1 SNHLY, CDR2 FYNNEI. This CDR3 comprises 13 residues. Deletions cut 5 bases from V and 4 bases from J, with 11 bases between. Here the CDR3 reads CASSRRVGTEAFF. In DNA, the CDR3 is TGTGCCAGCAGTCGCAGGGTGGGCACTGAAGCTTTCTTT.

The chain joins TRBV7-9 to TRBJ2-3; D may be TRBD1 (6 bases). V gave up 5 bases and J gave up 2 bases, with 11 bases separating them. The CDR3 totals 14 residues. From germline, CDR1 is SEHNR and CDR2 FQNEAQ (reference sequence). CDR3 nucleotides: TGTGCCAGCAGCCGCCGGGACACCACAGATACGCAGTATTTT. The encoded protein is CASSRRDTTDTQYF.

The V gene is TRBV5-6, the J gene TRBJ1-2; TRBD1 agrees at 9 bases. The germline CDR1 and CDR2 sequences are SGHDT and YYEEEE. Losses at the gene ends were 2 bases for V and 6 bases for J; bases not matched to a gene: 8. The CDR3 contains 15 residues. CDR3 residues: CASSLGDREGNGYTF. CDR3 sequence (DNA): TGTGCCAGCAGCTTAGGGGACAGGGAGGGGAATGGCTACACCTTC.

The chain is built from TRBV29-1 and TRBJ1-1; TRBD1 matches at 7 bases. The germline gives CDR1 SQVTM, CDR2 ANQGSEA. V lost 2 bases and J lost 3; bases outside the gene matches: 9. This CDR3 has 15 amino acids. Here the CDR3 reads CSVERSGQRDTEAFF. The CDR3 DNA reads TGCAGCGTTGAAAGGTCGGGACAGAGGGACACTGAAGCTTTCTTT.

In the case of this clone: An end of the junction differs from the germline gene, which may be a read error. This sample also contains other DNA sequences that code for the same CDR3. The chain employs TRBV6-5 and TRBJ1-1; D uncertain. Looked up from germline, CDR1 is MNHEY and CDR2 is SVGAGI. The CDR3 length is 15 residues. Written as DNA, the CDR3 is TGTGCCAGCAGTTACTTAGAGGGCGCGAACACTGAAGCTTTCTTC. Protein product: CASSYLEGANTEAFF.

This chain uses TRBV28 with TRBJ1-1, with a possible D match to TRBD1 (6 bases). V lost 7 bases to trimming and J lost 5 bases, with 11 bases between them. This CDR3 region has 12 residues. The germline V gene encodes CDR1 MDHEN and CDR2 SYDVKM. The CDR3 sequence: CASNSRGTEAFF. The CDR3 DNA follows: TGTGCCAGCAATTCGAGGGGGACTGAAGCTTTCTTT. Using reference TRBV28 and TRBJ1-1 for the parts outside the CDR3, the full variable domain is DVKVTQSSRYLVKRTGEKVFLECVQDMDHENMFWYRQDPGLGLRLIYFSYDVKMKEKGDIPEGYSVSREKKERFSLILESASTNQTSMYLCASNSRGTEAFFGQGTRLTVV.

This clone has just one count. V and J are TRBV7-6 and TRBJ1-1; 8 bases line up with TRBD1. Germline CDR1 and CDR2: SGHVS and FNYEAQ. The CDR3 is 15 amino acids. J was trimmed by 7 bases and V by 1 base; bases with no gene match: 8. In nucleotides, the CDR3 is TGTGCCAGCAGCTTAGTTACAGGGGGGAAAGGTGAAGCTTTCTTT. Translating gives CASSLVTGGKGEAFF.

The chain is built from TRBV19 and TRBJ1-5, with D uncertain. The CDR3 contains 13 residues. Germline loops: CDR1 LNHDA, CDR2 SQIVND (reference sequence). V was clipped by 0 bases and J by 7 bases, with 7 bases between them. CDR3 in DNA: TGTGCCAGTAGTATAGATCTAGGACAGCCCCAGCATTTT. Amino acids: CASSIDLGQPQHF.

This chain uses TRBV6-4 with TRBJ2-3; 8 bases are a match to TRBD2. V lost 5 bases and J lost 2; bases outside the gene matches: 3. This CDR3 region has 14 residues. Germline V gene lookup returns CDR1 MRHNA and CDR2 SNTAGT. CDR3 region: CASSSGGTTDTQYF. The CDR3 nucleotides read TGTGCCAGCAGTAGCGGGGGTACCACAGATACGCAGTATTTT.

This clone was seen a few times. In nucleotides, the CDR3 is TGTGCCACCAGCAGGGACAGGGGAATGAACACTGAAGCTTTCTTT. Translated, it gives CATSRDRGMNTEAFF. The chain joins TRBV15 to TRBJ1-1, with 9 bases matching TRBD1. Germline values: CDR1 LNHNV, CDR2 YYDKDF (reference sequence). The CDR3 is 15 amino acids. The V gene end was trimmed by 3 bases and the J gene end by 0 bases; junction bases not matched to a gene: 2.

J is TRBJ2-3 and V is TRBV19; D is perhaps TRBD1 (6 bases). With 5 bases removed from V and 1 base from J, the gap between germline ends came to 10 bases. Germline V gene lookup returns CDR1 LNHDA and CDR2 SQIVND (reference sequence). The CDR3 is 14 amino acids. Written as DNA, the CDR3 is TGTGCCAGTAGTGGGGGCCACGGCACAGATACGCAGTATTTT. Its translation is CASSGGHGTDTQYF.

This chain uses TRBV27 with TRBJ2-3; 7 bases are shared with TRBD1. The junction had 6 bases not matched to a gene; V was cut back by 6 bases and J by 6 bases. The germline CDR1 and CDR2 sequences are MNHEY and SMNVEV (reference sequence). The CDR3 has 13 amino acids. This CDR3 is CASRGTDLDTQYF. The CDR3 nucleotides are TGTGCCAGCAGGGGGACAGATTTGGATACGCAGTATTTT.

This rearrangement joins TRBV6-5 to TRBJ2-1, with 8 bases fitting TRBD1. Germline V gene lookup returns CDR1 MNHEY and CDR2 SVGAGI. V lost 5 bases and J lost 5; bases outside the gene matches: 8. This CDR3 has 15 amino acids. The CDR3 coding sequence is TGTGCCAGCAGTCCCCAACAGGGGGTTAACAATGAGCAGTTCTTC. Its protein product is CASSPQQGVNNEQFF.

The V gene is TRBV19, the J gene TRBJ1-2; 8 positions agree with TRBD1. CDR1 and CDR2 from the germline V gene are LNHDA and SQIVND (reference sequence). Germline trimming cut 7 bases from V and 13 bases from J; bases unmatched to any gene: 14. The CDR3 covers 13 residues. DNA of the CDR3: TGTGCCAGTACCGCCGGGACAGGCCTCTCTCCCACCTTC. Translation gives CASTAGTGLSPTF.

This clone showed up just a few times. The rearrangement links TRBV19 to TRBJ2-1; 10 bases are a match to TRBD2. The CDR3 has 16 residues. Germline loops: CDR1 LNHDA, CDR2 SQIVND (reference sequence). J gave up 9 bases and V 5 bases, and 13 bases lay outside the gene matches. The CDR3 DNA reads TGTGCCAGTAGTGCCGGATGGAGCGGGAGGGGGGCTGAGCAGTTCTTC. Encoded protein: CASSAGWSGRGAEQFF.

The J gene is TRBJ1-2, the V gene TRBV5-6, with D possibly matching TRBD1 (5 bases). V gave up 5 bases and J gave up 6 bases, with 11 bases separating them. CDR1 is SGHDT and CDR2 is YYEEEE in the germline V gene. This CDR3 spans 12 amino acids. The CDR3 spells CASRRGVDGYTF. The CDR3 nucleotides read TGTGCCAGCAGAAGGGGTGTCGATGGCTACACCTTC.

This chain connects TRBV27 to TRBJ2-1; 7 nucleotides line up with TRBD1. V trimming: 2 bases; J trimming: 8 bases; junction bases outside the gene matches: 6. The CDR3 totals 14 residues. Germline CDR1 MNHEY, CDR2 SMNVEV (reference sequence). The CDR3 loop reads CASSLDRVYDEQFF. In DNA, the CDR3 is TGTGCCAGCAGTTTAGACAGGGTGTACGATGAGCAGTTCTTC.

The chain couples TRBV2 to TRBJ2-5; 8 positions match TRBD1. With the DNA end fitting TRBJ2-7 better, the J assignment may be wrong. The CDR3 runs 14 residues. Germline CDR1 reads SNHLY; CDR2 reads FYNNEI. As DNA, the CDR3 is TGTGCCAGTTTCAAGGACAGGGCTTCCTACGAGCAGTACTTC. It specifies CASFKDRASYEQYF.

Turning to this clone: The junction departs from germline at one end; a sequencing error may be responsible. The chain employs TRBV7-9 and TRBJ1-5, with no clear D. Per the germline V gene, CDR1 is SEHNR and CDR2 is FQNEAQ (reference sequence). The CDR3 is 12 residues long. The CDR3 DNA reads TGTTCCAGCGGATACCCGGGGCAGCCCCAGCATTTT. Residues: CSSGYPGQPQHF. Drawing the rest from reference TRBV7-9 and TRBJ1-5, the complete variable domain is DTGVSQNPRHKITKRGQNVTFRCDPISEHNRLYWYRQTLGQGPEFLTYFQNEAQLEKSRLLSDRFSAERPKGSFSTLEIQRTEQGDSAMYLCSSGYPGQPQHFGDGTRLSIL.

V and J are TRBV30 and TRBJ1-4, with D possibly matching TRBD1 (6 bases). V was shortened by 8 bases and J by 0 bases, with 19 bases between the two germline ends. The CDR3 loop spans 16 amino acids. Germline V lookup: CDR1 GTSNPN, CDR2 SVGIG (reference sequence). CDR3 in amino acids: CAAGAGILATNEKLFF. CDR3 sequence (DNA): TGTGCCGCGGGGGCAGGGATTTTGGCAACTAATGAAAAACTGTTTTTT.